The 18 T cell receptor beta chains in this list originate from one sample, sequenced in a study of long-term antiretroviral therapy in people with HIV (dated 2022 in TCRdb). The immunoSEQ hsTCRB v3.0 assay was used at survey level resolution for TRB variable region sequencing. Held by TCRdb, this immuneACCESS table contains in-frame sequences only and omits some clones. Under half of the omission traces to an unresolved V gene where checked; the cause of the rest is unknown. This sample gives 30,000 to 40,000 clones in total; nearly 95% of them show up just once. Less than 4% of the sample lies in the top ten. The material sequenced was unsorted PBMCs, taken more than 5 years after starting antiretroviral therapy. All receptors derive from a woman aged 45-59 years with HIV.

The chain couples TRBV5-6 to TRBJ2-3, with 7 bases lining up with TRBD2. CDR1 is SGHDT, CDR2 YYEEEE, per germline. There are 15 residues in the CDR3. The J segment lost 5 bases and the V segment lost 4 bases, leaving 10 bases of the junction unmatched. The CDR3 loop is CASSPLSGEGDTQYF. The DNA of the CDR3 is TGTGCCAGCAGCCCCCTTTCGGGGGAGGGAGATACGCAGTATTTT.

V gene TRBV18 combines with J gene TRBJ2-3; TRBD1 agrees at 8 bases. CDR1 KGHSH and CDR2 LQKENI come from the germline V gene. Germline trimming cut 6 bases from V and 1 base from J; bases unmatched to any gene: 6. The CDR3 covers 15 residues. The CDR3 coding sequence is TGTGCCAGCTCGCGATTACAGGGGGGCACAGATACGCAGTATTTT. Protein product: CASSRLQGGTDTQYF.

The chain recombines TRBV7-2 with TRBJ2-5; 10 positions agree with TRBD2. The CDR3 contains 12 residues. J was trimmed by 6 bases and V by 9 bases; bases with no gene match: 4. Per germline, CDR1 SGHTA and CDR2 FQGNSA. CDR3 nucleotides: TGTGCCAGTCAAGCGGGGGGGCAGACCCAGTACTTC. Encoded protein: CASQAGGQTQYF.

CDR3 DNA: TGTGCCAGCAGTGACTTAAGAGGGACACCCTCCTACGAGCAGTACTTC. This encodes CASSDLRGTPSYEQYF. The rearrangement uses TRBV4-2 and TRBJ2-7, with a tentative D call TRBD1 (6 bases). CDR1 is LGHNA, CDR2 YNFKEQ, per germline. V lost 6 bases and J lost 0, with 18 bases in between. The length of the CDR3 is 16 residues.

The J gene is TRBJ1-2, the V gene TRBV6-5; no definite D call. This CDR3 has 14 residues. Germline assignment: CDR1 MNHEY and CDR2 SVGAGI. The V end was cut by 5 bases, the J end by 8 bases, with 18 bases between. The CDR3 DNA reads as TGTGCCAGCAGTGCCCTTGAGAGGGTGGGGGGCTACACCTTC. Protein: CASSALERVGGYTF.

This clone came up once. This chain connects TRBV6-5 to TRBJ1-1; 7 bases are shared with TRBD1. V shed 4 bases and J 4 bases; nucleotides not matched to a gene: 9. The CDR3 has 15 residues. Germline V gene sequence: CDR1 MNHEY, CDR2 SVGAGI. The CDR3 DNA reads as TGTGCCAGCAGTTCACCGACAGGGATGAGCACTGAAGCTTTCTTT. Translation: CASSSPTGMSTEAFF.

This clone has more than one count but fewer than ten. The chain combines TRBV4-1 with TRBJ1-1; 8 positions agree with TRBD1. Looked up from germline, CDR1 is MGHRA and CDR2 is YSYEKL. Trimming cost V 3 bases and J 6 bases; bases outside gene matches: 9. The CDR3 has 15 amino acids. The chain's CDR3 is CASSQLDRANPEAFF. The CDR3 DNA reads TGCGCCAGCAGCCAGCTGGACAGGGCTAACCCTGAAGCTTTCTTT.

This chain uses TRBV10-2 with TRBJ2-7; D not certain. Germline lookup yields CDR1 WSHSY and CDR2 SAAADI. The length of the CDR3 is 15 residues. The germline V and J ends were trimmed by 2 bases and 7 bases, with 18 bases remaining between them. CDR3 region: CASSEGSHSLWEQYF. The CDR3 nucleotides read TGCGCCAGCAGTGAGGGCTCGCACTCTTTGTGGGAGCAGTACTTC.

The chain employs TRBV27 and TRBJ2-3; D gene unclear. The CDR3 loop spans 14 amino acids. V lost 1 base, J lost 0 bases, and 5 bases lay in between. Per germline, CDR1 MNHEY and CDR2 SMNVEV (reference sequence). Here the CDR3 DNA reads TGTGCCAGCAGTTTATTCACTAGCACAGATACGCAGTATTTT. It specifies CASSLFTSTDTQYF.

The chain joins TRBV4-1 to TRBJ2-5; 8 bases align to TRBD2. CDR1 and CDR2 from the germline V gene are MGHRA and YSYEKL. With 0 bases clipped from V and 5 bases from J, the junction kept 11 bases outside the gene matches. The CDR3 has 17 residues. CDR3 region: CASSQDQGSAGDETQYF. The DNA for the CDR3 is TGCGCCAGCAGCCAAGATCAGGGCTCAGCGGGGGATGAGACCCAGTACTTC.

The chain is built from TRBV19 and TRBJ1-1, with D possibly TRBD1 on 6 matching bases. Germline V CDR1 and CDR2: LNHDA, SQIVND (reference sequence). Trimming left V 1 base short and J 4 bases short, with 10 bases between. This CDR3 spans 14 amino acids. The CDR3, as DNA: TGTGCCAGTAGTATAGGGGGGCTGTTCACTGAAGCTTTCTTT. Its translation: CASSIGGLFTEAFF.

The chain combines TRBV27 with TRBJ1-4, with TRBD1 matching over 9 bases. Trimming cost V 5 bases and J 6 bases; bases outside gene matches: 7. CDR1 is MNHEY and CDR2 is SMNVEV in the germline V gene (reference sequence). The CDR3 runs 15 residues. In DNA, the CDR3 is TGTGCCAGCAGTCGGACAGGGGATTGGGATGAAAAACTGTTTTTT. Protein sequence: CASSRTGDWDEKLFF.

V and J are TRBV18 and TRBJ2-5; D is tentatively TRBD1 or TRBD2 (5 bases each). The CDR3 has 14 residues. The V gene's germline CDR1 is KGHSH and CDR2 LQKENI. V shed 3 bases and J shed 1 base, with 9 bases lying between them. CDR3 residues: CASSPGVPQETQYF. In DNA, the CDR3 is TGTGCCAGCTCACCGGGGGTCCCCCAAGAGACCCAGTACTTC. The full variable domain, its missing parts supplied by reference TRBV18 and TRBJ2-5, is NAGVMQNPRHLVRRRGQEARLRCSPMKGHSHVYWYRQLPEEGLKFMVYLQKENIIDESGMPKERFSAEFPKEGPSILRIQQVVRGDSAAYFCASSPGVPQETQYFGPGTRLLVL.

The chain recombines TRBV14 with TRBJ1-2, with D possibly TRBD1 on 5 matching bases. With 1 base removed from V and 4 bases from J, the gap between germline ends came to 13 bases. The germline V gene has CDR1 SGHDN and CDR2 FVKESK. This CDR3 spans 15 amino acids. The CDR3 reads CASSQVPGRPYGYTF. The CDR3 region has the DNA TGTGCCAGCAGCCAAGTGCCAGGGAGGCCCTATGGCTACACCTTC. Full variable domain (remainder filled in from reference TRBV14 and TRBJ1-2): EAGVTQFPSHSVIEKGQTVTLRCDPISGHDNLYWYRRVMGKEIKFLLHFVKESKQDESGMPNNRFLAERTGGTYSTLKVQPAELEDSGVYFCASSQVPGRPYGYTFGSGTRLTVV.

The rearrangement joins TRBV7-2 to TRBJ1-6, with a weak D call TRBD1 (5 bases). The germline V gene has CDR1 SGHTA and CDR2 FQGNSA. The CDR3 contains 14 residues. The germline V and J ends were trimmed by 2 bases and 10 bases, with 12 bases remaining between them. The DNA of the CDR3 is TGTGCCAGCAGCTTACGACAGATGAGGTCACCCCTCCACTTT. Its translation is CASSLRQMRSPLHF.

This CDR3 is CASRKTGAYEQYF. The CDR3 DNA reads TGTGCCAGCCGTAAGACAGGGGCCTACGAGCAGTACTTC. The V call is TRBV6-1, the J call TRBJ2-7, with 8 bases that match TRBD1. The CDR3 sequence is 13 residues long. After removal of 8 bases from V and 2 bases from J, the junction contained 5 bases not matched to a gene. CDR1 and CDR2 (germline): MNHNS, SASEGT.

CDR3: CASSPTGYEQYF. The CDR3 DNA reads TGTGCCAGCAGCCCGACCGGCTACGAGCAGTACTTC. J is TRBJ2-7 and V is TRBV7-8; D is ambiguous. The V end lost 5 bases, the J end lost 3 bases, and 8 bases lay between the germline ends. The germline CDR1 and CDR2 sequences are SGHVS and FQNEAQ. The CDR3 covers 12 residues.

The chain is built from TRBV7-2 and TRBJ2-2; no clear D. V was shortened by 1 base and J by 3 bases, with 9 bases between the two germline ends. CDR3 size: 15 residues. The V gene's germline CDR1 is SGHTA and CDR2 FQGNSA. The CDR3: CASSLGGVYTGELFF. The CDR3 DNA reads TGTGCCAGCAGCTTAGGCGGTGTCTACACCGGGGAGCTGTTTTTT.